This T cell receptor (beta chain) was obtained from a study of OX40 agonist ivuxolimab in advanced cancers. Clones were sequenced by immunoSEQ multiplex PCR, and TCRdb holds only the in-frame ones, with some missing. The table lists fewer than 20,000 clones, about 85% of them singletons, with roughly an eighth in the top ten. Germline V gene lookup returns CDR1 SGDLS and CDR2 YYNGEE. V lost 4 bases to trimming and J lost 0 bases, with 14 bases between them. This CDR3 is built from 16 residues. This clone was seen just once. Sequencing was performed on CD4+ or CD8+ T cells sorted from blood, taken in a trial of the OX40 agonist ivuxolimab. The chain employs TRBV9 and TRBJ2-4; no clear D. The receptor was derived from an adult with an advanced solid tumor such as melanoma, head and neck, liver or kidney cancer. For the CDR3, the DNA is TGTGCCAGCAGCCGTGACCTGAGCATAGCCAAAAACATTCAGTACTTC. This encodes CASSRDLSIAKNIQYF.